The 23 T cell receptor beta chains below were found in one sample sequenced in a study of CD8+ T cells in alopecia areata. The treatment was: oral pan-JAK inhibitor, 5-10 mg twice daily. Sequencing relied on a cDNA template that was reverse transcribed from extracted RNA. Generated by immunoSEQ multiplex PCR, the TCRdb table keeps only in-frame clones and is missing some. Of 200,000 to 250,000 clones in the sample, 35% to 40% are singletons; the top ten hold more than 0.4%. The sample in question was CD4+ T cells sorted from blood, obtained at approximately week 30, from a patient treated with tofacitinib. These receptors all stem from a human donor with alopecia areata.

V and J are TRBV18 and TRBJ1-5; 7 bases align to TRBD1. V lost 2 bases to trimming and J lost 4 bases; unmatched junction nucleotides: 8. The germline gives CDR1 KGHSH, CDR2 LQKENI. This CDR3 is 16 amino acids long. The CDR3 DNA is TGTGCCAGCTCACCAATTGGTTCACAGGGGAATCAGCCCCAGCATTTT. Its protein is CASSPIGSQGNQPQHF.

This clone was detected only once. The chain joins TRBV5-1 to TRBJ1-1, with TRBD1 identical over 8 bases. V lost 4 bases to trimming and J lost 5 bases; unmatched junction nucleotides: 10. The CDR3 loop spans 15 amino acids. Per germline, CDR1 SGHRS and CDR2 YFSETQ. The CDR3 sequence: CASSPSQGAGTEAFF. CDR3 coding DNA: TGCGCCAGCAGCCCTTCCCAGGGGGCTGGGACTGAAGCTTTCTTT.

This chain uses TRBV1 with TRBJ2-5; the table's D gene call, TRBD2, was not cross checked with the DNA. TRBV1 counts as a pseudogene. This CDR3 contains 15 residues. In nucleotides, the CDR3 is TGCACCAGCAGCCTCGGGACTAGCGGTCAAGAGACCCAGTACTTC. Its protein is CTSSLGTSGQETQYF.

A few counts support this clone. The chain uses TRBV4-1 and TRBJ2-7, with 7 bases matching TRBD1. The V segment lost 4 bases and the J segment 3 bases; nucleotides outside the gene matches: 15. Germline CDR1 reads MGHRA; CDR2 reads YSYEKL. CDR3 size: 17 residues. CDR3 coding DNA: TGCGCCAGCAGCCCCGTTGGTCGGACAGGATTCCGCTACGAGCAGTACTTC. Protein sequence: CASSPVGRTGFRYEQYF.

The V and J genes are TRBV5-1 and TRBJ2-1, with D possibly TRBD1 on 7 matching bases. CDR1 and CDR2 (germline): SGHRS, YFSETQ. The V end lost 7 bases, the J end lost 10 bases, and 18 bases lay between the germline ends. The CDR3 extends over 13 amino acids. CDR3 in DNA: TGCGCCAGCGGCCCCATCAGGGGGGAAGAGCAGTTCTTC. Its protein product is CASGPIRGEEQFF.

The chain combines TRBV27 with TRBJ2-1, with 7 bases lining up with TRBD2. The CDR3 has 15 residues. The V gene's germline CDR1 is MNHEY and CDR2 SMNVEV (reference sequence). The J segment lost 1 base and the V segment lost 3 bases, leaving 3 bases of the junction unmatched. DNA of the CDR3: TGTGCCAGCAGTTTGCTAGCGGCGTCCTACAATGAGCAGTTCTTC. Translating it yields CASSLLAASYNEQFF.

The chain combines TRBV4-1 with TRBJ1-6; 10 nucleotides agree with TRBD1. CDR1 is MGHRA, CDR2 YSYEKL, per germline. The length of the CDR3 is 16 residues. After removal of 6 bases from V and 10 bases from J, the junction contained 12 bases not matched to a gene. CDR3 nucleotide sequence: TGCGCCAGCAGGGACGCGACAGGGGGCGTTCGGTCACCCCTCCACTTT. Encoded protein: CASRDATGGVRSPLHF.

The V and J genes are TRBV30 and TRBJ1-1; TRBD1 matches 8 bases. The CDR3 length is 14 residues. V was pared by 1 base and J by 7 bases, with 8 bases of the junction left unmatched. The germline gives CDR1 GTSNPN, CDR2 SVGIG (reference sequence). The CDR3 nucleotides are TGTGCCTGGAGTGACCGACAGGGGTTCGGTGAAGCTTTCTTT. Its protein product is CAWSDRQGFGEAFF.

This clone has only a few counts. The gene calls are TRBV6-6 and TRBJ2-4; TRBD1 is a possible D gene (5 bases). The CDR3 contains 14 residues. CDR1 is MNHNY and CDR2 is SVGAGI in the germline V gene (reference sequence). V lost 2 bases to trimming and J lost 7 bases, with 12 bases between them. The DNA of the CDR3 is TGTGCCAGCAGTTACGAAGGGGATTGGAACATTCAGTACTTC. This sequence encodes CASSYEGDWNIQYF.

This chain connects TRBV11-2 to TRBJ2-1; 8 bases map to TRBD1. CDR3 length: 15 amino acids. Germline lookup yields CDR1 SGHAT and CDR2 FQNNGV. V was clipped by 3 bases and J by 5 bases; unmatched bases: 6. In DNA form, the CDR3 reads TGTGCCAGCAGCTTGACAGGGGTGCTAAACAATGAGCAGTTCTTC. It is translated as CASSLTGVLNNEQFF. Drawing the rest from reference TRBV11-2 and TRBJ2-1, the complete variable domain is EAGVAQSPRYKIIEKRQSVAFWCNPISGHATLYWYQQILGQGPKLLIQFQNNGVVDDSQLPKDRFSAERLKGVDSTLKIQPAKLEDSAVYLCASSLTGVLNNEQFFGPGTRLTVL.

This clone occurred a few times. J is TRBJ2-7 and V is TRBV5-1; 13 bases are shared with TRBD2. The CDR3 extends over 17 amino acids. Trimming removed 0 bases from V and 1 base from J; junction bases left unmatched: 4. CDR1 and CDR2 from the germline V gene are SGHRS and YFSETQ. The CDR3 bases are TGCGCCAGCAGCTTGGGACTAGCGGGAGGCTCATCCTACGAGCAGTACTTC. It translates to CASSLGLAGGSSYEQYF. Full variable domain (outside the CDR3, taken from reference TRBV5-1 and TRBJ2-7): KAGVTQTPRYLIKTRGQQVTLSCSPISGHRSVSWYQQTPGQGLQFLFEYFSETQRNKGNFPGRFSGRQFSNSRSEMNVSTLELGDSALYLCASSLGLAGGSSYEQYFGPGTRLTVT.

The chain has TRBV4-1 and TRBJ2-7, with a weak D call TRBD2 (6 bases). The germline V and J ends were trimmed by 1 base and 2 bases, with 12 bases remaining between them. This CDR3 comprises 15 residues. Germline V gene data show CDR1 as MGHRA and CDR2 as YSYEKL. The CDR3 region is CASSQVGAGTYEQYF. CDR3 sequence (DNA): TGCGCCAGCAGCCAAGTTGGAGCGGGTACCTACGAGCAGTACTTC.

CDR3 residues: CAWKTRARGGYEQYF. Here the CDR3 DNA reads TGTGCCTGGAAAACAAGGGCCAGGGGAGGCTACGAGCAGTACTTC. The J gene is TRBJ2-7, the V gene TRBV30; D tentatively fits TRBD1 or TRBD2 (6 bases each). The V and J ends lost 4 bases and 3 bases respectively, with 19 bases between them. Germline values: CDR1 GTSNPN, CDR2 SVGIG (reference sequence). The CDR3 is 15 amino acids.

The V call is TRBV19, the J call TRBJ2-3; D is undetermined. CDR3 length: 13 amino acids. V was cut by 7 bases and J by 3 bases, with 11 bases left in between. The V gene's germline CDR1 is LNHDA and CDR2 SQIVND (reference sequence). The CDR3 DNA follows: TGTGCCAGTACAAAGGATGGGACAGATACGCAGTATTTT. Its translation is CASTKDGTDTQYF.

The chain employs TRBV4-1 and TRBJ1-5; no firm D call. Germline V gene data show CDR1 as MGHRA and CDR2 as YSYEKL. The CDR3 runs 16 residues. The V end lost 1 base, the J end lost 1 base, and 11 bases lay between the germline ends. CDR3 in DNA: TGCGCCAGCAGCCAAGGTACGGTGGGGAGCAATCAGCCCCAGCATTTT. It is translated as CASSQGTVGSNQPQHF.

This clone was seen more than once but under ten times. V is TRBV29-1 and J is TRBJ1-1; the D gene is possibly TRBD1 (5 bases). Germline CDR1 and CDR2: SQVTM and ANQGSEA. Trimming shortened V by 3 bases and J by 1 base, and 15 bases separated the two germline ends. This CDR3 has 15 residues. Here the CDR3 DNA reads TGCAGCGTTGAGGAAACGGGACTCTCGAACACTGAAGCTTTCTTT. Translated: CSVEETGLSNTEAFF.

The chain employs TRBV5-4 and TRBJ2-2, with D unclear. Germline V gene data show CDR1 as SGHNT and CDR2 as YYREEE (reference sequence). Trimming took off 1 base at V and 1 base at J, with 11 bases between the two ends. This CDR3 is built from 16 residues. The CDR3 coding sequence is TGTGCCAGCAGCTTGCCCGGTCTAAAGAACACCGGGGAGCTGTTTTTT. This encodes CASSLPGLKNTGELFF.

The gene calls are TRBV29-1 and TRBJ2-5; possibly TRBD2 for D (5 bases). CDR3 size: 11 residues. V lost 8 bases to trimming and J lost 9 bases, with 16 bases between them. The V gene's germline CDR1 is SQVTM and CDR2 ANQGSEA. The CDR3 region has the DNA TGCAGCTTCTCACGAGGGTCGTCCCAGTACTTC. This codes for CSFSRGSSQYF.

This clone was counted at least ten times. V is TRBV5-1 and J is TRBJ2-6, with TRBD2 as a possible D gene (6 bases). CDR3 length equals 19 residues. The V and J ends lost 2 bases and 0 bases respectively, with 18 bases between them. Germline CDR1 SGHRS, CDR2 YFSETQ. The CDR3 here is CASSLRSQGLISGANVLTF. The CDR3 DNA reads as TGCGCCAGCAGCTTAAGGAGTCAGGGACTGATCTCTGGGGCCAACGTCCTGACTTTC.

In this sample, this clone turned up a few times. V is TRBV14 and J is TRBJ2-4, with 7 bases matching TRBD1. The germline CDR1 and CDR2 sequences are SGHDN and FVKESK. After removal of 5 bases from V and 2 bases from J, the junction contained 18 bases not matched to a gene. This CDR3 is 19 amino acids long. CDR3 sequence reads: CASSYLPRGGTRSKNIQYF. The CDR3 region has the DNA TGTGCCAGCAGCTACCTACCTAGAGGGGGCACGAGGTCCAAAAACATTCAGTACTTC.

A few counts support this clone. The genes are TRBV12-5 and TRBJ2-3, with D tentatively TRBD1 or TRBD2 (5 bases each). Germline V gene lookup returns CDR1 LGHNT and CDR2 FRNRAP. Trimming took 5 bases from V and 3 from J, leaving 12 bases between them. This CDR3 contains 14 residues. The CDR3 spells CASGPKEGTDTQYF. CDR3 DNA: TGTGCTAGTGGTCCTAAAGAGGGGACAGATACGCAGTATTTT.

This clone appeared a few times. V gene TRBV10-3 combines with J gene TRBJ2-2; no firm D call. Germline-derived CDR1 and CDR2 are ENHRY and SYGVKD. V was pared by 1 base and J by 4 bases, with 16 bases between. This CDR3 spans 17 amino acids. Here the CDR3 reads CAISEWSAESFTGELFF. DNA for the CDR3: TGTGCCATCAGTGAGTGGTCGGCAGAGAGCTTCACCGGGGAGCTGTTTTTT.

This chain connects TRBV12-5 to TRBJ2-1; either TRBD1 or TRBD2 may supply D (5 bases each). CDR3 size: 16 residues. With 6 bases removed from V and 0 bases from J, the gap between germline ends came to 15 bases. CDR1 LGHNT and CDR2 FRNRAP come from the germline V gene. The CDR3 DNA follows: TGTGCTAGTGGCCCTGACGGGACCAGCTCCTACAATGAGCAGTTCTTC. Residues: CASGPDGTSSYNEQFF.